This T cell receptor beta chain stems from a study of shared clonotypes between healthy human individuals. Germline V gene data show CDR1 as MDHEN and CDR2 as SYDVKM. V gave up 4 bases and J gave up 6 bases; unmatched junction bases: 3. This CDR3 is 14 amino acids long. Assay used: immunoSEQ multiplex PCR; TCRdb lists only in-frame clones, some missing. The sample carries under 1 million clones, about 96% recorded once. Positively selected for CCR7, the CD45RO-negative cells used as naive CD8 cells excluded terminally differentiated effector memory CD45RA+ cells. The genes are TRBV28 and TRBJ2-7; 13 bases match TRBD2. This receptor was obtained from a man younger than 45 in good health. The sequenced sample consisted of naive CD8+ T cells sorted from blood. DNA for the CDR3: TGTGCCAGCAGTTCACTAGCGGGAGGGTCCGAGCAGTACTTC. Translating gives CASSSLAGGSEQYF.